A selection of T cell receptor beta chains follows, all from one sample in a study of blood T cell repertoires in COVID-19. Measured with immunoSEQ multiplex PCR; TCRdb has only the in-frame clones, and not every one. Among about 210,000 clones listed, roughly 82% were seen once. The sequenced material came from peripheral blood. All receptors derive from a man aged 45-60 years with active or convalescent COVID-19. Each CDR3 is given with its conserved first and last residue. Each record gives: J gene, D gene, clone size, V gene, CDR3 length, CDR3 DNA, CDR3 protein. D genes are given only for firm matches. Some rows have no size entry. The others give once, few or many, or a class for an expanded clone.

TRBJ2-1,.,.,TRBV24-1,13,TGTGCCGCCACACAGTCCTCCTACAATGAGCAGTTCTTC,CAATQSSYNEQFF
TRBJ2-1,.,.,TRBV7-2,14,TGTGCCAGCAGCTCGGGTAACAGGGCCAATGAGCAGTTCTTC,CASSSGNRANEQFF
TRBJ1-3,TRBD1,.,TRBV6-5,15,TGTGCCAGCAGGGGAAGGGACAGTCGCGTGAACACCATATATTTT,CASRGRDSRVNTIYF
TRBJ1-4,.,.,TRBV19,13,TGTGCCAGTACCGACAGAACTAATGAAAAACTGTTTTTT,CASTDRTNEKLFF
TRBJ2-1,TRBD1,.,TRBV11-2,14,TGTGCCAGCAGCAGAAGTACAGGGGGCACTGAGCAGTTCTTC,CASSRSTGGTEQFF
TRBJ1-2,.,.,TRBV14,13,TGTGCCAGCAGCCTCAGTTTGAACTATGGCTACACCTTC,CASSLSLNYGYTF
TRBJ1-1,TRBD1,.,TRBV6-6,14,TGTGCCAGCAGCCCGATCCCGGGACAGGGTGAAGCTTTCTTT,CASSPIPGQGEAFF
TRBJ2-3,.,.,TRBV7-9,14,TGTGCCAGCAGCCGTGCGGTGGCACTAGATACGCAGTATTTT,CASSRAVALDTQYF
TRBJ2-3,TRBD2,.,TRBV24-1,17,TGTGCCACCAGTGACGATGGACTAGCAGGAAAGCTCGATACGCAGTATTTT,CATSDDGLAGKLDTQYF
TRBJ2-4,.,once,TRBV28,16,TGTGCCAGCAGTCTTCCAAATGAATCCGGCAAAAACATTCAGTACTTC,CASSLPNESGKNIQYF
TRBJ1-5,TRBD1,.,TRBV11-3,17,TGTGCCAGCAGCCCGCGGACAGGGGGTAGGAGCAATCAGCCCCAGCATTTT,CASSPRTGGRSNQPQHF
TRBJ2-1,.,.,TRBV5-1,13,TGCGCCAGCAGCTTGGGTCAATACAATGAGCAGTTCTTC,CASSLGQYNEQFF
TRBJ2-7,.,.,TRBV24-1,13,TGTGCCACCAGTTCTGAGAAGTCCTACGAGCAGTACTTC,CATSSEKSYEQYF
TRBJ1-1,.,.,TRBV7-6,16,TGTGCCAGCAGCTTACGACAGGCTTTTCAACACACTGAAGCTTTCTTT,CASSLRQAFQHTEAFF
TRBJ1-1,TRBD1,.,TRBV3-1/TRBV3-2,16,TGTGCCAGCAGTCAAGATGTCGGGACAGGGACACGACGAGCTTTCTTT,CASSQDVGTGTRRAFF
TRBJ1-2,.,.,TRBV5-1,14,TGCGCCAGCAGCTTGGGGGACAATTTATATGGCTACACCTTC,CASSLGDNLYGYTF
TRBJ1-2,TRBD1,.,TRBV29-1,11,TGCAGCGTTCCGACAGGGGATGGCTACACCTTC,CSVPTGDGYTF
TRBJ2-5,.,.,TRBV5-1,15,TGCGCCAGCAGCTTGTCGGTCGGACAGTTAGAGACCCAGTACTTC,CASSLSVGQLETQYF
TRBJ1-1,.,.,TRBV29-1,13,TGCAGCGCCGCGGCGGGGACGAACACTGAAGCTTTCTTT,CSAAAGTNTEAFF
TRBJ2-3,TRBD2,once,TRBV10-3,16,TGTGCCATCAGTGGTGCACTAGCGGGGCCCACAGATACGCAGTATTTT,CAISGALAGPTDTQYF
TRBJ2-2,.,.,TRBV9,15,TGTGCCAGCAGCGTAGGGGGTCGGGGCACCGGGGAGCTGTTTTTT,CASSVGGRGTGELFF
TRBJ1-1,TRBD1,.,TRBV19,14,TGTGCCACCTCCTCCAGGGGGGAGAACACTGAAGCTTTCTTT,CATSSRGENTEAFF
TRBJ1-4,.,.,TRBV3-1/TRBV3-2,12,TGTGCCAGCAGCCAAGGACTCGAAAAACTGTTTTTT,CASSQGLEKLFF
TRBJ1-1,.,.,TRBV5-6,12,TGTGCCAGCAGCTTGATACAGGCTGAAGCTTTCTTT,CASSLIQAEAFF
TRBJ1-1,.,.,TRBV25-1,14,TGTGCCAGCAGTGAATACGGGAAGGGCACTGAAGCTTTCTTT,CASSEYGKGTEAFF
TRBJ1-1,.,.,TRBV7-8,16,TGTGCCAGCAGCTTAGGGGCAGGGGAGATGAACACTGAAGCTTTCTTT,CASSLGAGEMNTEAFF
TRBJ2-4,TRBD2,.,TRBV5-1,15,TGCGCCAGCAGCTCCCCAGAATCGGGGGGAAACATTCAGTACTTC,CASSSPESGGNIQYF
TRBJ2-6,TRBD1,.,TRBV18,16,TGTGCCAGCTCACCCAGGGGGCGGACTGGGGCCAACGTCCTGACTTTC,CASSPRGRTGANVLTF
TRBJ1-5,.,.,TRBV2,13,TGTGCCAGCAGTGACAGGGAAGGGCAGCCCCAGCATTTT,CASSDREGQPQHF
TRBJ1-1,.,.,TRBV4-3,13,TGCGCCAGCAGCCAAGATGCGGGGGGAGTAGCTTTCTTT,CASSQDAGGVAFF
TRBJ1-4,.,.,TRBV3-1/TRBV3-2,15,TGTGCCAGCAGCCCCCGGGGCCAGCGGGGTGAAAAACTGTTTTTT,CASSPRGQRGEKLFF
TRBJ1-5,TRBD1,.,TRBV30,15,TGTGCCTGGAGCCCCCGACAGGGAGGCAATCAGCCCCAGCATTTT,CAWSPRQGGNQPQHF
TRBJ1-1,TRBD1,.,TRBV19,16,TGTGCCAGTAGTATTGGGACAGGGTTGATGAACACTGAAGCTTTCTTT,CASSIGTGLMNTEAFF
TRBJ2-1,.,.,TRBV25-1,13,TGTGCCAGCAGTGAATCCCCAAACAATGAGCAGTTCTTC,CASSESPNNEQFF
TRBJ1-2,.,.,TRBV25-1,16,TGTGCCAGCAGTGCTTCCTCAGGGAATATCGACTATGGCTACACCTTC,CASSASSGNIDYGYTF
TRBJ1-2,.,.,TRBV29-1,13,TGCAGCGTTGGAATAGGACACAACTATGGCTACACCTTC,CSVGIGHNYGYTF
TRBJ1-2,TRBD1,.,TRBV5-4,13,TGTGCCAGCAGCCCGGGACAGGGTTATGGCTACACCTTC,CASSPGQGYGYTF
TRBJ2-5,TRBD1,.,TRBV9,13,TGTGCCAGCAGCGTAGAGGGACAGCGGACCCAGTACTTC,CASSVEGQRTQYF
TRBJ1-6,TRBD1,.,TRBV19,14,TGTGCCAGTAGTCCGGGACAGGAAAATTCACCCCTCCACTTT,CASSPGQENSPLHF
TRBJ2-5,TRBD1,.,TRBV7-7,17,TGTGCTAGCAGCTTGTTCTCCCGACAGGGCTTACGAGAGACCCAGTACTTC,CASSLFSRQGLRETQYF
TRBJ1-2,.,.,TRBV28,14,TGTGCCAGCAGTTTCGTCCAGGGGTCCTATGGCTACACCTTC,CASSFVQGSYGYTF
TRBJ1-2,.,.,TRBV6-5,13,TGTGCCAGCATATGGGGTGAGGGATATGGCTACACCTTC,CASIWGEGYGYTF
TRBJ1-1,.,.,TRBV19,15,TGTGCCAGTAGTCGTCGGGGGGCCATGAACACTGAAGCTTTCTTT,CASSRRGAMNTEAFF
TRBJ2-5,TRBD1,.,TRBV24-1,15,TGTGCCACCAGTGAGTCCGGGACAGGGAAAGAGACCCAGTACTTC,CATSESGTGKETQYF
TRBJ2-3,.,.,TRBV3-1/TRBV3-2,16,TGTGCCAGCAGCCCTACCCAGGGTTCTAGCACAGATACGCAGTATTTT,CASSPTQGSSTDTQYF
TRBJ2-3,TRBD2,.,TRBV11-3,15,TGTGCCAGCAGCTTAGGCGGGAGGGACACAGATACGCAGTATTTT,CASSLGGRDTDTQYF
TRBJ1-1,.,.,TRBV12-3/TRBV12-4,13,TGTGCCAGCAGTTTACTGGGGGGGACTGAAGCTTTCTTT,CASSLLGGTEAFF
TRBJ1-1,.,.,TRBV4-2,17,TGTGCCAGCAGCCAAGAAAGGAACAGCTTTATGAACACTGAAGCTTTCTTT,CASSQERNSFMNTEAFF
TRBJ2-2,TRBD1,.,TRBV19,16,TGTGCCAGTAGTGCCTACAGGGGTTGGAGCACCGGGGAGCTGTTTTTT,CASSAYRGWSTGELFF
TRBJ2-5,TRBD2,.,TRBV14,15,TGTGCCAGCAGCCAACGACTAGCGGGACAAGAGACCCAGTACTTC,CASSQRLAGQETQYF
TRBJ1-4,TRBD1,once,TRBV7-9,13,TGTGCCAGCAGCTTGGACAGGGGATCGAAACTGTTTTTT,CASSLDRGSKLFF
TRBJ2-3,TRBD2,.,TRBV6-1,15,TGTGCCAGCAGTGAAGGACTAGCGGGAGGAGATACGCAGTATTTT,CASSEGLAGGDTQYF
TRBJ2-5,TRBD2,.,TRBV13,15,TGTGCCAGCAGCTTTTGGGGGGGGTCTCAAGAGACCCAGTACTTC,CASSFWGGSQETQYF
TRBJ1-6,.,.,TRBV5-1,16,TGCGCCAGCAGCTTGGCCAGGGGCTCCTATAATTCACCCCTCCACTTT,CASSLARGSYNSPLHF
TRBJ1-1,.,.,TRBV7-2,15,TGTGCCAGCAGCTTTGAGGCTTCGATAAACACTGAAGCTTTCTTT,CASSFEASINTEAFF
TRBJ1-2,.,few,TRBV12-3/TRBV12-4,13,TGTGCCAGCAGTTTAAGGAGGGACTATGGCTACACCTTC,CASSLRRDYGYTF
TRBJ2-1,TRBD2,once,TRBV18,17,TGTGCCAGCTCACCACCTAGGTCCGGGACTAGCGGGAATGAGCAGTTCTTC,CASSPPRSGTSGNEQFF